A single sample gave rise to the 6 T cell receptor beta chains below, sequenced in a study of T-cell reconstitution after alpha-beta-depleted transplantation in children listed by TCRdb under 2016. The protocol used for the library was PCR. TCRdb names Illumina HiSeq 2500 as the instrument used. TCR libraries were prepared with molecular barcoding, using unique molecular identifiers to normalize TCRbeta repertoire quantification. TCRdb cleaned the public reads at Q25 with fastp, built clones with MiXCR and kept in-frame beta chains. Each CDR3 protein appears once, grouped with its most common genes and DNA. This sample comprises a few hundred thousand distinct CDR3 sequences, 9.5% to 13% of them detected only once. The ten largest clonotypes hold 23% of the sample. This sample's treatment or condition label indicates: allogeneic hematopoietic cell transplantation with graft depleted of TCRalphabeta T cells and CD19 B cells.

This specimen consisted of peripheral blood, obtained 180 days after TCRalphabeta/CD19-depleted stem cell transplant. The source of these receptors is a male patient between 2 and 10 years old who had a stem cell transplant for chronic granulomatous disease, so the T cells may come from the graft donor.

This clonotype was detected ten times or more. The J gene is TRBJ1-5, the V gene TRBV5-1; TRBD1 agrees at 7 bases. The CDR3 sequence is 15 residues long. After removal of 4 bases from V and 0 bases from J, the junction contained 4 bases not matched to a gene. Looked up from germline, CDR1 is SGHRS and CDR2 is YFSETQ. Written as DNA, the CDR3 is TGCGCCAGCAGCGCTACAGGGGATAGCAATCAGCCCCAGCATTTT. Amino acid sequence: CASSATGDSNQPQHF. The entire variable domain, with the rest obtained from reference TRBV5-1 and TRBJ1-5, is as follows: KAGVTQTPRYLIKTRGQQVTLSCSPISGHRSVSWYQQTPGQGLQFLFEYFSETQRNKGNFPGRFSGRQFSNSRSEMNVSTLELGDSALYLCASSATGDSNQPQHFGDGTRLSIL.

This clonotype has a count of ten or more. The V gene is TRBV5-1, the J gene TRBJ2-3; maybe TRBD2 (7 bases). The CDR3 is 15 amino acids. The germline CDR1 and CDR2 sequences are SGHRS and YFSETQ. Trimming cost V 0 bases and J 4 bases, with 12 bases left between them. DNA for the CDR3: TGCGCCAGCAGCTTGGGGGGGGGCCCGGCAGATACGCAGTATTTT. Amino acid sequence: CASSLGGGPADTQYF.

This clonotype was counted many times. V usage is TRBV20-1 and J usage is TRBJ1-1, with D possibly being TRBD1 (5 bases). The V end was cut by 5 bases, the J end by 4 bases, with 23 bases between. The CDR3 extends over 16 amino acids. CDR1 is DFQATT, CDR2 SNEGSKA, per germline (reference sequence). Here the CDR3 DNA reads TGCAGTGCTCGGGGATCCCTCGGTAGGGGCGGCACTGAAGCTTTCTTT. This translates into CSARGSLGRGGTEAFF.

In regard to this clonotype: One end of the junction is discordant with germline, which a read error may explain. V is TRBV20-1 and J is TRBJ2-3; D perhaps matches TRBD1 (5 bases). The CDR3 runs to 14 residues. Germline assignment: CDR1 DFQATT and CDR2 SNEGSKA (reference sequence). The CDR3 region is CSARDLQGTDTQYF. CDR3 DNA sequence: TGCAGTGCTAGAGATCTGCAGGGCACGGATACGCAGTATTTT.

This clonotype was counted at least ten times. The CDR3 loop is CASSHGQDYSPLHF. In nucleotides, the CDR3 is TGCGCCAGCAGCCACGGACAGGATTATTCACCCCTCCACTTT. The chain joins TRBV4-1 to TRBJ1-6, with 7 bases aligning to TRBD1. CDR3 length: 14 residues. V was clipped by 3 bases and J by 8 bases; unmatched bases: 4. Per germline, CDR1 MGHRA and CDR2 YSYEKL.

This clonotype was found a few times. The V and J genes are TRBV6-1 and TRBJ2-1; D call uncertain. V was shortened by 6 bases and J by 6 bases, with 15 bases between the two germline ends. The CDR3 has 14 amino acids. CDR1 is MNHNS, CDR2 SASEGT, per germline. The CDR3 region has the DNA TGTGCCAGCAGAGACGCAGGTTTCCTCAATGAGCAGTTCTTC. Translation gives CASRDAGFLNEQFF.